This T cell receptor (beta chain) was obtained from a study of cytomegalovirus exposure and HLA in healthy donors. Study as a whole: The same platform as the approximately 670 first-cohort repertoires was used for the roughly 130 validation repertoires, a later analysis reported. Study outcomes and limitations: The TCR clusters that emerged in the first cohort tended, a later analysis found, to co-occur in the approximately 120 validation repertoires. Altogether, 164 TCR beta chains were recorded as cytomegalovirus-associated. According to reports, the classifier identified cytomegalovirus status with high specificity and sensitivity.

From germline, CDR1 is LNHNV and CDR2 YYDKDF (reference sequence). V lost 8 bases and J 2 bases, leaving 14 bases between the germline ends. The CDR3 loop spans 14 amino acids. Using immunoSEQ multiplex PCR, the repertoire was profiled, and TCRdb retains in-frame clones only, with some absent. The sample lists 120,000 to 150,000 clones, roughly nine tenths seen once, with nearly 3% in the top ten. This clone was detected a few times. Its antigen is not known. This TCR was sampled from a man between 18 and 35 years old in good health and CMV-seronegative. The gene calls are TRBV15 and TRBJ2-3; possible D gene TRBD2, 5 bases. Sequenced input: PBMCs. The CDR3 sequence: CATADRGNTDTQYF. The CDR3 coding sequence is TGTGCCACCGCAGACCGAGGGAACACAGATACGCAGTATTTT.